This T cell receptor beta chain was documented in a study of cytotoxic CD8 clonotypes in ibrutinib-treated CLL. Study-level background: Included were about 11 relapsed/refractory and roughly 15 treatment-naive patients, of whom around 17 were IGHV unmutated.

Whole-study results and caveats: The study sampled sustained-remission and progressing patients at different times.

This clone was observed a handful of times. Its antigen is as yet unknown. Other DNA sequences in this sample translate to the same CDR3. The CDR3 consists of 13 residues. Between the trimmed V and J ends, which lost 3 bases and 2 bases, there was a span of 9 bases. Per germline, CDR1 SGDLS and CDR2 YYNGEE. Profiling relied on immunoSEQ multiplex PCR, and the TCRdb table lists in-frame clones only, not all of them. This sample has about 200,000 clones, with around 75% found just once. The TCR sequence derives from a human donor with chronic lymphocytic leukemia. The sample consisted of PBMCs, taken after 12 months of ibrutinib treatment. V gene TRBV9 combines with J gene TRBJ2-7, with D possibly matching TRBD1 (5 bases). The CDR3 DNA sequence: TGTGCCAGCAGCGGTCAGGGCGCCTACGAGCAGTACTTC. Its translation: CASSGQGAYEQYF.